This entry is about one TCR beta chain. The antigen it binds to is not known. No qualities accompany the bases; no much larger clone lies one base away. From the cysteine up to the phenylalanine, the CDR3 has a length of 14 residues. The CDR3 DNA has 42 bases and is translated from base 1. Trimming removed 8 bases from V and 4 bases from J, leaving 17 bases between the germline ends. CDR1 and CDR2 are read off the germline V gene (reference sequence) as LNHDA and SQIVND. The immunoSEQ Assay, a bias-controlled multiplex PCR, was used to amplify TCRbeta CDR3 regions from genomic DNA. On the study's bioinformatics: Within the assay, amplification of reference gene primers was used to estimate how many nucleated cells each sample contained. To quantify the absolute abundance of each unique TCRbeta CDR3 rearrangement, sequence reads were collapsed and filtered. For each sample, productive Simpson clonality was calculated by taking the square root of Simpson's diversity index across productive rearrangements. TCRdb obtained this table from immuneACCESS and retained in-frame rearrangements with V and J assigned. These tables miss some clones; where compared with another copy, unresolved V genes account for less than half of the shortfall, and the remainder is unexplained. V, J and clone size are taken as reported in that table, and D and trimming were inferred from the DNA itself. The sample contains about 130,000 clones, about 83% of them found a single time. Roughly 10% of the sample comes from the top ten.

This record belongs to a study of blood T cell repertoires in COVID-19 (dated by TCRdb to about 2020). A note on the overall study: Collaborator samples came from the United States, Italy and Spain and covered acute and convalescent phases of COVID-19. A freely available public database, intended as a resource for researchers studying the immune response to SARS-CoV-2, is where the repertoires were released. Where available, HLA class I and class II types were obtained from metadata supplied by the sample provider rather than from assay-based typing. Samples came from the ongoing ImmuneRACE study (first 160 participants) plus 1,254 subjects from 6 global collaborators. A de-identified subject ID, COVID-19 status, age in years and sex were almost always included in the sample metadata. The prospective study material was composed of cDNA or gDNA derived from T cells, B-cell-depleted T cells, or PBMCs. The dataset comprised deeply sampled blood TCRbeta repertoires from subjects exposed to, actively infected with, or recovered from COVID-19.

Here is what the overall study found, with its caveats: The quantity of clinical and demographic metadata differed by source and by participant and was supplied without curation.

Whole blood was collected in K2EDTA tubes by collaborating institutions according to the institutions' own protocols. For TCRbeta analysis, collaborators shipped samples as frozen whole blood, isolated PBMCs, or DNA extracted from either of those sample types. The chain is made from TRBV19 and TRBJ1-2; the D gene is perhaps TRBD1, from 5 matching bases. The clonotype was recovered from a man in his forties or fifties with active or convalescent COVID-19. The sequenced sample was peripheral blood. The CDR3 amino acid sequence is: CASAQTETGYGYTF. In nucleotides, the sequence is TGTGCCAGTGCCCAGACAGAGACGGGCTATGGCTACACCTTC.